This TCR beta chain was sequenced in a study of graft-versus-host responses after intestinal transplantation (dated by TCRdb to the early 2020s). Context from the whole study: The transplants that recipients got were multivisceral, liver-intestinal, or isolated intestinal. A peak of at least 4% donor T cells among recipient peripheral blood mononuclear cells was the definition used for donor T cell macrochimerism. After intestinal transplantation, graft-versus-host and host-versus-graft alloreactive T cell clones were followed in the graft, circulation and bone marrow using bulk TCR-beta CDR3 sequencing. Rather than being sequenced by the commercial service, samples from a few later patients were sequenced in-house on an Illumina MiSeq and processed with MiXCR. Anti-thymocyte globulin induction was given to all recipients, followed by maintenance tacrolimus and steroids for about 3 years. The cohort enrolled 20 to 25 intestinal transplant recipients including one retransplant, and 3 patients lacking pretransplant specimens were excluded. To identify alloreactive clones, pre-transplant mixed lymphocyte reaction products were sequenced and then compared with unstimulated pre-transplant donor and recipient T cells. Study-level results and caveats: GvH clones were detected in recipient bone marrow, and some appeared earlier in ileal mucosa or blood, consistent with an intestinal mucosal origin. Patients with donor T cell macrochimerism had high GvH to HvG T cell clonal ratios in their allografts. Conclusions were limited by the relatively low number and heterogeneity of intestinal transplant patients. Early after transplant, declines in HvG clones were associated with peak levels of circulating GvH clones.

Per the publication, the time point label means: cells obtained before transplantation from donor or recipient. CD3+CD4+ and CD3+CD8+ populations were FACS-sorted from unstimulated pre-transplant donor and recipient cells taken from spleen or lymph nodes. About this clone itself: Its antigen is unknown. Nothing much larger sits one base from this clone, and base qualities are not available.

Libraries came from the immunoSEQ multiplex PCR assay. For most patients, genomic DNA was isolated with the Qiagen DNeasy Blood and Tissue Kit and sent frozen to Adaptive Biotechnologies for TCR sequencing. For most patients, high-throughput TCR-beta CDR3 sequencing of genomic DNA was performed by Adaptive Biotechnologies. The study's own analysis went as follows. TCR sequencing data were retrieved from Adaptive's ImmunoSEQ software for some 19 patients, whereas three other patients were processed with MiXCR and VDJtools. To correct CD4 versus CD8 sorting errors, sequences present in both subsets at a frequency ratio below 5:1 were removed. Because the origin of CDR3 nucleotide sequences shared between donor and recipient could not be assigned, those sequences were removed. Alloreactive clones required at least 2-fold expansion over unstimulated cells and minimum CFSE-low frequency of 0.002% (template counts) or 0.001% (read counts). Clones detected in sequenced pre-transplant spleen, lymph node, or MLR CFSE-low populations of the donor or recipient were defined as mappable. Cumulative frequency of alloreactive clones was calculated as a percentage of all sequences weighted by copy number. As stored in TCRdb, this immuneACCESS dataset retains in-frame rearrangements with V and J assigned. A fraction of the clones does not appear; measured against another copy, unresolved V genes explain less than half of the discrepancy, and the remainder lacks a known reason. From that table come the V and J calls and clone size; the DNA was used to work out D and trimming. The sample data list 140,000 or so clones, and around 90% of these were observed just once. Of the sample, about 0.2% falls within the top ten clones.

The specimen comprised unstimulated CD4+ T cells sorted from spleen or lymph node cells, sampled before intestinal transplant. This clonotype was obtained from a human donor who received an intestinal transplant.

The CDR3 has the sequence CASSEASYYEQYF. The DNA reads as follows: TGTGCCAGCAGTGAAGCCAGTTACTACGAGCAGTACTTC. The V gene is TRBV6-1 and the J gene is TRBJ2-7, with the D segment identity uncertain. CDR3 length: 13 amino acids, cysteine to phenylalanine. CDR3 DNA is the only sequence kept; it has 39 bases, read in frame from the first base. V is pared back by 0 bases and J by 3 bases, with 6 bases lying between the germline termini. CDR1 and CDR2 are drawn from the germline V gene: MNHNS, SASEGT.